The 6 T cell receptor beta chains presented below share a single source sample, sequenced in a study of T cells after posttransplantation cyclophosphamide. The table came from immunoSEQ multiplex PCR; TCRdb's copy has only in-frame clones and leaves some out. The sample yields fewer than 60,000 clones, around 94% seen once. Sequenced sample: PBMCs. The source is a woman between 25 and 40 years old in good health and a related stem cell transplant donor.

This sequence joins TRBV6-6 and TRBJ2-3; D gene ambiguous. V dropped 7 bases and J dropped 2 bases, with 16 bases sitting between them. The germline gives CDR1 MNHNY, CDR2 SVGAGI (reference sequence). The CDR3 sequence is 15 residues long. The CDR3 here is CASTEPGHFTDTQYF. As DNA, the CDR3 is TGTGCCAGCACCGAACCTGGCCATTTCACAGATACGCAGTATTTT.

This chain connects TRBV10-2 to TRBJ1-6; D perhaps matches TRBD1 (6 bases). Germline loops: CDR1 WSHSY, CDR2 SAAADI. The CDR3 contains 14 residues. Trimming stripped 6 bases from V and 10 bases from J, with 16 bases between. The CDR3 bases are TGCGCCAGCAGCACAGGGTCTAGTGGGTCACCCCTCCACTTT. Its protein product is CASSTGSSGSPLHF.

Note on this clone: Different DNA sequences within this sample yield the same CDR3. The chain uses TRBV27 and TRBJ1-2; D unclear. This CDR3 is built from 13 residues. Germline CDR1 MNHEY, CDR2 SMNVEV (reference sequence). Trimming stripped 2 bases from V and 0 bases from J, with 4 bases between. CDR3 coding DNA: TGTGCCAGCAGTTTAGCGGCTAACTATGGCTACACCTTC. Translating gives CASSLAANYGYTF.

The rearrangement joins TRBV19 to TRBJ2-5; D may be TRBD1 (6 bases). The germline gives CDR1 LNHDA, CDR2 SQIVND (reference sequence). The CDR3 spans 15 residues. The V and J ends lost 3 bases and 5 bases respectively, with 16 bases between them. In DNA, the CDR3 is TGTGCCAGTAGTATCCTACCAGGGGCGGAGGAGACCCAGTACTTC. It is translated as CASSILPGAEETQYF.

The chain uses TRBV4-1 and TRBJ1-1; a weak D match, TRBD1 (5 bases). This CDR3 has 15 amino acids. Trimming removed 4 bases from V and 8 bases from J, with 20 bases in between. CDR1 and CDR2 from the germline V gene are MGHRA and YSYEKL. In nucleotides, the CDR3 is TGCGCCAGCAGCCTCATATTTCTTAAGGAGGGGGAAGCTTTCTTT. This translates into CASSLIFLKEGEAFF.

The chain links TRBV19 to TRBJ2-1; 9 nucleotides match TRBD1. The CDR3 is made up of 14 amino acids. Germline-derived CDR1 and CDR2 are LNHDA and SQIVND (reference sequence). V was clipped by 10 bases and J by 4 bases; unmatched bases: 8. This CDR3 reads CATKGQGFYNEQFF. In DNA, the CDR3 is TGTGCCACAAAGGGACAGGGCTTTTACAATGAGCAGTTCTTC. Full variable domain (remainder filled in from reference TRBV19 and TRBJ2-1): DGGITQSPKYLFRKEGQNVTLSCEQNLNHDAMYWYRQDPGQGLRLIYYSQIVNDFQKGDIAEGYSVSREKKESFPLTVTSAQKNPTAFYLCATKGQGFYNEQFFGPGTRLTVL.